This passage covers 15 T cell receptor beta chains from one sample sequenced in a study of technical replicates of blood from a few donors. The table came from immunoSEQ multiplex PCR; TCRdb's copy has only in-frame clones and leaves some out. The sample includes 78,000 or so clones, around 91% seen only once; the top ten take roughly 0.4%. What was sequenced was T cells isolated from PBMCs. These receptors all come from a human donor in good health. Some clones in this sample may be carry-over from other donors' samples.

V gene TRBV5-6 combines with J gene TRBJ1-5; 7 nucleotides align to TRBD1. The junction had 3 bases not matched to a gene; V was cut back by 3 bases and J by 0 bases. CDR3 length: 15 amino acids. Per the germline V gene, CDR1 is SGHDT and CDR2 is YYEEEE. CDR3 loop: CASSSGQYSNQPQHF. CDR3 bases: TGTGCCAGCAGCTCGGGACAGTATAGCAATCAGCCCCAGCATTTT.

The chain is built from TRBV2 and TRBJ2-5; D possibly corresponds to TRBD1 (6 bases). V lost 6 bases to trimming and J lost 8 bases, with 13 bases between them. CDR1 SNHLY and CDR2 FYNNEI come from the germline V gene. This CDR3 is built from 12 residues. The CDR3 is CASRENRDTQYF. The CDR3, as DNA: TGTGCCAGCAGAGAGAACAGGGACACCCAGTACTTC.

This rearrangement joins TRBV13 to TRBJ1-5; TRBD1 agrees at 7 bases. This CDR3 is built from 14 residues. V shed 5 bases, J shed 5 bases, and the junction held 6 bases outside the gene matches. Germline V gene data show CDR1 as PRHDT and CDR2 as FYEKMQ (reference sequence). In DNA, the CDR3 is TGTGCCAGCAGCGACGGACAGGCAGATCAGCCCCAGCATTTT. Its translation: CASSDGQADQPQHF.

The rearrangement links TRBV19 to TRBJ1-5; unclear D gene. V was clipped by 1 base and J by 3 bases, with 7 bases between them. CDR1 and CDR2 (germline): LNHDA, SQIVND (reference sequence). The CDR3 sequence is 14 residues long. In DNA form, the CDR3 reads TGTGCCAGTAGTATAGTTCAGTACAATCAGCCCCAGCATTTT. Its translation is CASSIVQYNQPQHF.

This clone was counted a few times. A read error may account for a junction end that differs from germline. This chain uses TRBV19 with TRBJ1-1; no clear D gene. This CDR3 region has 13 residues. Looked up from germline, CDR1 is LNHDA and CDR2 is SQIVND (reference sequence). The CDR3 is CASSSVPDTEAFF. The CDR3 nucleotides are TGTGCCAGTAGTTCGGTACCAGACACCGAAGCTTTCTTT.

CDR3 residues: CASSLGGQGLQHWASEGYTF. CDR3 DNA sequence: TGTGCCAGCAGCCTCGGGGGACAGGGCTTACAACATTGGGCTTCAGAGGGCTACACCTTC. The V gene is TRBV7-8, the J gene TRBJ1-2, with 9 bases lining up with TRBD1. The V gene's germline CDR1 is SGHVS and CDR2 FQNEAQ. The V and J ends lost 5 bases and 8 bases, in that order; junction bases with no gene match: 27. The CDR3 runs 20 residues.

This chain connects TRBV28 to TRBJ2-4; no clear D gene. This CDR3 is 15 amino acids long. Trimming took 4 bases from V and 2 from J, leaving 12 bases between them. The germline gives CDR1 MDHEN, CDR2 SYDVKM. The CDR3 here is CASSSFRFSKNIQYF. The CDR3 coding sequence is TGTGCCAGCAGTTCCTTCAGGTTCTCCAAAAACATTCAGTACTTC.

The chain is built from TRBV18 and TRBJ2-5; 11 bases are shared with TRBD2. The CDR3 consists of 16 residues. Germline assignment: CDR1 KGHSH and CDR2 LQKENI. The V and J ends lost 3 bases and 1 base, in that order; junction bases with no gene match: 4. The CDR3, as DNA: TGTGCCAGCTCACCTAGACTAGCGGGAACCCAAGAGACCCAGTACTTC. Translated: CASSPRLAGTQETQYF.

This chain uses TRBV11-3 with TRBJ2-1; 9 nucleotides match TRBD2. The germline V gene has CDR1 SGHNT and CDR2 YENEEA. Trimming removed 5 bases from V and 6 bases from J; junction bases left unmatched: 5. This CDR3 is 14 amino acids long. CDR3 loop: CASSQSGGSNEQFF. Here the CDR3 DNA reads TGTGCCAGCAGCCAGAGCGGGGGGTCCAATGAGCAGTTCTTC.

This chain joins TRBV29-1 and TRBJ1-2, with 9 bases fitting TRBD1. CDR3 length equals 12 residues. Germline loops: CDR1 SQVTM, CDR2 ANQGSEA. The ends lost 5 bases at V and 4 bases at J; junction bases unmatched: 2. This CDR3 reads CSVSDRGYGYTF. The DNA of the CDR3 is TGCAGCGTTTCGGACAGGGGCTATGGCTACACCTTC.

The V call is TRBV27, the J call TRBJ2-7; TRBD2 agrees at 10 bases. Looked up from germline, CDR1 is MNHEY and CDR2 is SMNVEV (reference sequence). The length of the CDR3 is 13 residues. The V and J ends lost 7 bases and 4 bases, in that order; junction bases with no gene match: 4. The CDR3 protein is CASNSGRKYEQYF. As DNA, the CDR3 is TGTGCCAGCAATAGCGGGAGGAAGTACGAGCAGTACTTC.

This clone was recorded once. This chain connects TRBV5-1 to TRBJ2-5; D unresolved. The V gene's germline CDR1 is SGHRS and CDR2 YFSETQ. The length of the CDR3 is 14 residues. The V end lost 1 base, the J end lost 5 bases, and 12 bases lay between the germline ends. Here the CDR3 reads CASSLSTQSETQYF. CDR3 DNA sequence: TGCGCCAGCAGCTTGTCAACTCAATCGGAGACCCAGTACTTC.

The gene calls are TRBV18 and TRBJ1-4; D may be TRBD1 (6 bases). The germline V gene has CDR1 KGHSH and CDR2 LQKENI. V gave up 3 bases and J gave up 8 bases, with 13 bases separating them. This CDR3 is built from 14 residues. CDR3 in DNA: TGTGCCAGCTCACCGGGAGGGGGAAAGGAAAAACTGTTTTTT. This gives the protein CASSPGGGKEKLFF.

This clone showed up just once. This sequence joins TRBV25-1 and TRBJ1-1; 7 bases match TRBD1. Germline CDR1 is MGHDK and CDR2 is SYGVNS. With V trimmed by 6 bases and J by 5 bases, 9 bases remained unmatched. The CDR3 covers 14 residues. In DNA form, the CDR3 reads TGTGCCAGCAGCGACCCCACAGGGGTTACTGAAGCTTTCTTT. Residues: CASSDPTGVTEAFF.

The V and J genes are TRBV4-1 and TRBJ2-1; D is unresolved. Germline V lookup: CDR1 MGHRA, CDR2 YSYEKL. V was trimmed by 3 bases and J by 10 bases, leaving 7 bases between them. CDR3 length: 11 amino acids. In DNA form, the CDR3 reads TGCGCCAGCAGCCATTACGGGGAGCAGTTCTTC. Translated: CASSHYGEQFF.